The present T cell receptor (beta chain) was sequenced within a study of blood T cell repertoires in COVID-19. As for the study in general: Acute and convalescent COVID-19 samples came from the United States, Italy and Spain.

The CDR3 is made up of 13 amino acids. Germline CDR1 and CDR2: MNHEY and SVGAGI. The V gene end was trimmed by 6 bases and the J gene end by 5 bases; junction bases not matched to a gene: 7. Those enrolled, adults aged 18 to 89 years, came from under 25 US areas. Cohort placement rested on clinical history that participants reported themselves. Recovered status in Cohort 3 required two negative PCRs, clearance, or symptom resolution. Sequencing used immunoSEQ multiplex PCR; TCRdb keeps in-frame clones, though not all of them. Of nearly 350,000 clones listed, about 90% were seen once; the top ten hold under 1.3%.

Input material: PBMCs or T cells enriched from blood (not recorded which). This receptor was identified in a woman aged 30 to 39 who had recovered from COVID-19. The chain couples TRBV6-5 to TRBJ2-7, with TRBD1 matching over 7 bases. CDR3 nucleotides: TGTGCCAGCAGAATGGGGACAGTCCACGAGCAGTACTTC. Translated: CASRMGTVHEQYF.